The following is a T cell receptor beta chain sequence with its context. This sample was taken from a study of blood T cell repertoires in COVID-19. With 4 bases clipped from V and 10 bases from J, the junction kept 7 bases outside the gene matches. The germline V gene has CDR1 SGHTA and CDR2 FQGTGA. CDR3 size: 13 residues. Methods used by the authors: Amplification of reference gene primers was used by the study to estimate nucleated cell counts. Profiled with immunoSEQ multiplex PCR; TCRdb holds only in-frame clones, not every one. The DNA gave D and trimming, while V, J and clone size come from that table. Of 250,000 to 350,000 clones in the sample, more than 65% are singletons; the top ten hold around 14%.

The sequenced sample consisted of peripheral blood. This chain connects TRBV7-3 to TRBJ2-1, with 7 bases fitting TRBD2. The receptor's source is a person between 65 and 79 years old with COVID-19, enrolled during active disease. The CDR3: CASSSELGLEQFF. The CDR3 DNA reads TGTGCCAGCAGCTCTGAATTGGGACTAGAGCAGTTCTTC.